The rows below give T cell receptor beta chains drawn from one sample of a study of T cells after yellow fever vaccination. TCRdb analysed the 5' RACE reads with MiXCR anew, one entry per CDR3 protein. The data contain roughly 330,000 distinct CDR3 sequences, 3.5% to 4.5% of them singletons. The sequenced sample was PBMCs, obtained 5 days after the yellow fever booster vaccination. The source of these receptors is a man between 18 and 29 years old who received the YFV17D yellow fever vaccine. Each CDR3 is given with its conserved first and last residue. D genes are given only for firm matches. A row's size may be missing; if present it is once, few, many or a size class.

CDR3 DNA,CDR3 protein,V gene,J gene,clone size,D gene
TGCGCCAGCAGCCTGGGACTAGCGGGGACCGAGCAGTACTTC,CASSLGLAGTEQYF,TRBV5-1,TRBJ2-7,many,TRBD2
TGTGCCAGCAGCTTCGTGGCCCTGCCGGGTGCCGGGGAGCTGTTTTTT,CASSFVALPGAGELFF,TRBV7-2,TRBJ2-2,many,-
TGTGCCAGCAGTTTATGGGGGACCACCGGGGAGCTGTTTTTT,CASSLWGTTGELFF,TRBV27,TRBJ2-2,-,-
TGCGCCAGCGGACCTCCGGGGAGGCTCGTTGGCTACACCTTC,CASGPPGRLVGYTF,TRBV5-1,TRBJ1-2,many,-
TGTGCCAGCAGCTTCGGACAGCCTGGAAACACCATATATTTT,CASSFGQPGNTIYF,TRBV7-9,TRBJ1-3,-,-
TGTGCCAGCAGATCGACCGATGGATTACAGGGGCGTAACTATGGCTACACCTTC,CASRSTDGLQGRNYGYTF,TRBV12-3/TRBV12-4,TRBJ1-2,few,TRBD1
TGTGCCAGCGCCGCGCCGGGCCTTAACACCGGGGAGCTGTTTTTT,CASAAPGLNTGELFF,TRBV6-1,TRBJ2-2,-,-
TGTGCCATCAGTGAGGTAACGACTGCTAACTATGGCTACACCTTC,CAISEVTTANYGYTF,TRBV10-3,TRBJ1-2,-,-
TGTGCCAGTAGTATAAGGCGGGGGGGCCTAGATACGCAGTATTTT,CASSIRRGGLDTQYF,TRBV19,TRBJ2-3,many,TRBD2
TGCAGCGTTGTTGGGACTAAGCGATACAATGAGCAGTTCTTC,CSVVGTKRYNEQFF,TRBV29-1,TRBJ2-1,few,TRBD2
TGTGCCTCTTCCGGGACAGAGAACACTGAAGCTTTCTTT,CASSGTENTEAFF,TRBV10-3,TRBJ1-1,many,TRBD1
TGTGCCAGCAGCGTAGCTCGAGCGGAGGGGGAGCTGTTTTTT,CASSVARAEGELFF,TRBV9,TRBJ2-2,many,-
TGTGCCGGCAGCTTAGTCGTGGGACAAGCTAGCAATCAGCCCCAGCATTTT,CAGSLVVGQASNQPQHF,TRBV7-9,TRBJ1-5,-,-
TGTGCCAGCAGCCGAGGGACAAGAGGGGGCAATGAGCAGTTCTTC,CASSRGTRGGNEQFF,TRBV7-9,TRBJ2-1,-,-
TGTGCCAGCAGTTTATCCGACCCGGCGGGTAAACTGTTTTTT,CASSLSDPAGKLFF,TRBV12-3/TRBV12-4,TRBJ1-4,few,-
TGTGCCAGCTCACCACCGAACAGGTTCCAGAACACTGAAGCTTTCTTT,CASSPPNRFQNTEAFF,TRBV18,TRBJ1-1,few,-
TGTGCCAGCACCCCGACTCTTTTCGGTGGCTACACCTTC,CASTPTLFGGYTF,TRBV6-5,TRBJ1-2,-,-
TGTGCCAGCAGCTCGAACGGGGGTTCCGCCTCCGATGAGCAGTTCTTC,CASSSNGGSASDEQFF,TRBV11-2,TRBJ2-1,-,-
TGTGCCAGCAGCTTGGGGGGCCGGGTGACTAATGAAAAACTGTTTTTT,CASSLGGRVTNEKLFF,TRBV7-2,TRBJ1-4,-,-
TGTGCCAGCAGTTTGGTGGACGCCAATCAGCCCCAGCATTTT,CASSLVDANQPQHF,TRBV12-3/TRBV12-4,TRBJ1-5,-,-
TGTGCCAGCAGCGCGCATTGGGGAGAGAGTCAGCCCCAGCATTTT,CASSAHWGESQPQHF,TRBV7-2,TRBJ1-5,many,-
TGTGCCAGCAGCTGGCGGCCCGGCACAGATACGCAGTATTTT,CASSWRPGTDTQYF,TRBV7-9,TRBJ2-3,few,-
TGCGCCAGCAGCCCGGGTGCCATTCGAGGGGTGACTGGAAACACCATATATTTT,CASSPGAIRGVTGNTIYF,TRBV5-1,TRBJ1-3,-,-
TGTGCCAGCAGCAAAAGTCGATTCGGTGAGCAGTTCTTC,CASSKSRFGEQFF,TRBV12-3/TRBV12-4,TRBJ2-1,few,-
TGTGCCAGCAGTTATCGGGGGGTCTCGAAGGTTCAAGAGACCCAGTACTTC,CASSYRGVSKVQETQYF,TRBV27,TRBJ2-5,-,TRBD2
TGTGCCACCAGCAGGCCGGCGATGAGCACAGATACGCAGTATTTT,CATSRPAMSTDTQYF,TRBV15,TRBJ2-3,few,-
TGTGCCAGCAGTTTTCCCCCAGGGTCAAACTATGGCTACACCTTC,CASSFPPGSNYGYTF,TRBV12-3/TRBV12-4,TRBJ1-2,few,-
TGTGCCAGCAGCCCCAAGGACTGGAGCTACGAGCAGTACTTC,CASSPKDWSYEQYF,TRBV7-9,TRBJ2-7,many,-
TGTGCCACCAGCAGAGATCCAGCGGGGGCAGATACGCAGTATTTT,CATSRDPAGADTQYF,TRBV15,TRBJ2-3,many,TRBD2
TGTGCCAGCAGTGCACTTGTGGGTTTGAACACTGAAGCTTTCTTT,CASSALVGLNTEAFF,TRBV2,TRBJ1-1,few,-
TGTGCCAGCAGTGATAGAAAGGGGGGAAATTCACCCCTCCACTTT,CASSDRKGGNSPLHF,TRBV6-1,TRBJ1-6,-,-
TGTGCCAGCTCACCGGACGATGGGTACGGATCCTACAATGAGCAGTTCTTC,CASSPDDGYGSYNEQFF,TRBV18,TRBJ2-1,-,-
TGTGCCAGCAGCGTAGAGACGGAAAACACCGGGGAGCTGTTTTTT,CASSVETENTGELFF,TRBV9,TRBJ2-2,many,-
TGTGCCAGCAGTTACTCGCTGGTTTTTTCCGCCGGGGAGCTGTTTTTT,CASSYSLVFSAGELFF,TRBV6-5,TRBJ2-2,-,-
TGTGCCAGCAGCCCCTGGACTGGCCGGCTGAACACCGGGGAGCTGTTTTTT,CASSPWTGRLNTGELFF,TRBV9,TRBJ2-2,-,-
TGTGCCAGCAGTCCCCCCGGCAGGAGTTACTCTGGGGCCAACGTCCTGACTTTC,CASSPPGRSYSGANVLTF,TRBV28,TRBJ2-6,few,-
TGCAGCGCCGAAAGGGTCGGGACAAGCTTTCCAGGGACTGAAGCTTTCTTT,CSAERVGTSFPGTEAFF,TRBV29-1,TRBJ1-1,few,-
TGTGCCAGCAGTTTAGGGCTAGCGGGGGAAAGGGGAGAGACCCAGTACTTC,CASSLGLAGERGETQYF,TRBV28,TRBJ2-5,-,TRBD2
TGTGCCAGCAGTTTTAAGGACCGGAGCTATGGCTACACCTTC,CASSFKDRSYGYTF,TRBV28,TRBJ1-2,-,-
TGTGCCAGCAGCTTTCAGAATGAGAATGAGCAGTTCTTC,CASSFQNENEQFF,TRBV13,TRBJ2-1,few,-
TGTGCCAGCAGGGGGACAGGGGATCAGCCCCAGCATTTT,CASRGTGDQPQHF,TRBV2,TRBJ1-5,-,TRBD1
TGCGCCAGCAGCCAACTCGGGGCAGCCAATGAGCAGTTCTTC,CASSQLGAANEQFF,TRBV4-3,TRBJ2-1,few,-
TGCGCCAGCAGCAAGGGACAGGGCGATGGCTACACCTTC,CASSKGQGDGYTF,TRBV5-1,TRBJ1-2,many,TRBD1